The sequence of this T cell receptor beta chain was determined in a study of OX40 agonist ivuxolimab in advanced cancers. Regarding the research as a whole: Ivuxolimab was a fully human IgG2 agonistic monoclonal antibody targeting the costimulatory receptor OX40 (CD134). Of the roughly 54 dose-escalation patients, hepatocellular carcinoma was present in roughly 19, melanoma in approximately 15, renal cell carcinoma in 9 and head and neck cancer in 9. The paper describes the monotherapy dose-escalation part (N ≈ 50 patients) of the phase I trial of ivuxolimab. Partial responses occurred in three dose-escalation patients: two with cutaneous melanoma and one with hepatocellular carcinoma. Patients were allowed to have had prior anti-PD-1, anti-PD-L1 or anti-CTLA-4 therapy, and around 41% of the dose-escalation patients had previously received checkpoint inhibitors. The point of sequencing TCRbeta in the periphery was to test whether ivuxolimab changed TCR sequence diversity and drove clonal T-cell expansion. Intravenous ivuxolimab was administered to patients every 2 weeks at six dose levels: 0.01, 0.1, 0.3, 1.5, 3 and 10 mg/kg. In the dose-escalation cohort, around 80% of patients were male, and the mean age was roughly 60 years with a range of roughly 20 to 79.

There are 15 amino acids in the CDR3, from cysteine to phenylalanine inclusive. Only CDR3 DNA remains: 45 bases, in frame from the first base. The V and J ends are trimmed by 6 bases and 7 bases, leaving 16 bases between them. The germline V gene (reference sequence) sets CDR1 to SSHAT and CDR2 to FNYEAQ. For sequencing of the TCRbeta CDR3 region, genomic DNA was extracted from the sorted cells. The immunoSEQ Assay was used for sequencing of TCRbeta CDR3 regions. The source is immuneACCESS, and TCRdb retained only in-frame sequences with V and J called. Part of the clones is not carried over; for the studies checked, unresolved V genes explain less than half of this, and the remainder is unexplained. A total of 45,000 to 70,000 clones appear in this sample, roughly 86% of them only once. The ten largest clones take up about 1% of the sample. Remarks on this clone: Its target antigen remains unknown. Base qualities are not provided; no much larger clone lies one nucleotide away.

Patients with autoimmune disease history or receiving systemic immunosuppression were excluded from the trial. In every dose cohort, peripheral blood was drawn for TCR sequencing at baseline, cycle 4 day 1, and cycle 7 day 1. The samples were drawn from a first-in-human, open-label, multicenter phase I dose-escalation trial of ivuxolimab. Adults with locally advanced or metastatic head and neck squamous cell, hepatocellular, melanoma or renal cell carcinoma were enrolled in the trial. Before TCR sequencing, CD4+ and CD8+ T cells were separately sorted from peripheral blood. Summary of the overall study and its limitations: After ivuxolimab, expanded clones were on average more numerous among CD8+ T cells than among CD4+ T cells. The antigen specificity of the clonally expanded peripheral T cells was not determined. At doses of 0.1 to 3.0 mg/kg, clonal expansion of both CD4+ and CD8+ T cells in blood was seen between baseline and week 6. Low levels of normalized T-cell clonal expansion were also seen in some patients who did not respond. Partial responders in the 0.1-3.0 mg/kg groups had among the lowest normalized peripheral clonal expansion, especially among CD8+ T cells.

Recombination connected TRBV7-7 to TRBJ1-6, with a weak D call of TRBD1 (6 bases match). The clonotype was recovered from an adult with an advanced solid tumor such as melanoma, head and neck, liver or kidney cancer. Sequencing used CD4+ or CD8+ T cells sorted from blood, obtained in a trial of the OX40 agonist ivuxolimab. At the DNA level, the sequence is TGTGCCAGCAGTTCTGGGACACAGAACAATTCACCCCTCCACTTT. Its product reads: CASSSGTQNNSPLHF.